This TCR beta chain was sequenced during a study of CD8+ T cells in alopecia areata (dated by TCRdb to 2016 to 2019). Study-level background: The treated patients took part in an open-label pilot trial in which moderate-to-severe alopecia areata was treated with oral tofacitinib at 5 to 10 mg twice daily. Patients received tofacitinib for 6 to 18 months and were then followed off drug for 6 months to check for delayed response and recurrence. High-throughput TCRbeta sequencing was used to examine T cell clonal expansion in alopecia areata in both the C3H/HeJ mouse model and human patients. Human TCRbeta sequencing covered scalp tissue and sorted CD4+ and CD8+ peripheral blood T cells from patchy and totalis/universalis alopecia areata patients and healthy controls. Patients on tofacitinib were biopsied at baseline and after 4 and 24 weeks of treatment, and several of the patients also had a later scalp biopsy. Clonality in the scalp was compared among normal scalp (n=4), patchy alopecia areata scalp (n=8), and alopecia totalis/universalis scalp (n=8). RNA was obtained with the PAXgene miRNA kit for fixed scalp, the miRNeasy kit for PBMCs, and the RNeasy kit for mouse skin. TCRbeta CDR3 regions were amplified by immunoSEQ multiplex PCR with 35 Vbeta forward and 13 Jbeta reverse primers. The paper as a whole reports these results and caveats: Compared with mice, TCR sequences shared between patients were less clear, possibly partly because of HLA diversity across the patient population. Compared with normal scalp, lesional scalp, particularly in alopecia totalis/universalis, had higher clonality and more expanded CD8+ clones, which suggests antigenic drive. Resident alphabeta T cells in normal human skin are also sequenced, complicating scalp TCR repertoire analysis, unlike mouse skin dominated by gammadelta T cells.

CDR1 and CDR2 were assigned from the germline V gene (reference sequence) as GTSNPN and SVGIG. Taken from cysteine to phenylalanine, the CDR3 has 14 residues. Only the CDR3 part of the read is kept: 42 bases, read in frame from the first base. The V end loses 4 bases and the J end loses 3 bases, and a stretch of 13 bases separates them. Libraries were prepared through the immunoSEQ multiplex PCR assay. RNA was extracted from all samples and reverse transcribed into cDNA, which served as template for TCR sequencing. First-strand cDNA was synthesized with SuperScript III using a 2:1 mix of oligo-dT and random hexamers. Amplification bias was assessed with a synthetic immune receptor repertoire, and residual bias was removed computationally. The published analysis was carried out like this. Raw reads were preprocessed to remove errors, and CDR3 was defined according to IMGT conventions as the region from the conserved cysteine to phenylalanine. Clonality was computed as 1 minus the Shannon entropy, with the entropy normalized by log2 of the number of productive unique TCRs. Scalp TCRbeta sequences were cross-referenced with sorted blood CD4 and CD8 repertoires so that the CD4 or CD8 identity of scalp clones could be inferred. TCRdb retrieved this table from immuneACCESS and kept in-frame rearrangements only. Not all clones are present; in checked studies, unresolved V genes account for under half, and no reason is known for the remainder. V and J calls and clone size follow that table, whereas D and trimming were derived from the DNA. The sample table lists about 180,000 clones, about 72% of them with a count of one. 10% to 12% of the sample rests with the top ten.

To note about this clone: Its antigen has not been determined. No clone much larger than this one lies a single base away; base qualities are absent.

Explained via the paper, the time point label denotes: baseline before oral tofacitinib. Peripheral blood and lesional scalp punch biopsies were obtained from patients with alopecia areata. After PBMCs were isolated by density centrifugation and stained for CD3, CD4 and CD8, a FACSAria was used to sort CD4+ and CD8+ T cells. This receptor was taken from a human donor with alopecia areata. In this chain, TRBV30 is recombined with TRBJ1-3; TRBD1 might be the D gene, on 6 matching bases. This specimen was CD8+ T cells sorted from blood, taken at week 0. CDR3 sequence: CAWKGGTIGNTIYF. The DNA sequence is given as TGTGCCTGGAAGGGGGGGACGATTGGAAACACCATATATTTT. The entire variable domain, with the stretches around the CDR3 drawn from the reference TRBV30 and TRBJ1-3 proteins, is SQTIHQWPATLVQPVGSPLSLECTVEGTSNPNLYWYRQAAGRGLQLLFYSVGIGQISSEVPQNLSASRPQDRQFILSSKKLLLSDSGFYLCAWKGGTIGNTIYFGEGSWLTVV.